This T cell receptor (beta chain) is from a study of blood T cell repertoires in COVID-19. TCRdb's table, derived via immunoSEQ multiplex PCR, lists solely in-frame clones and lacks some. The sample includes roughly 330,000 clones, nearly 90% of them seen just once. Participants' reported clinical history set cohort assignment. The sample holds one count of this clone. Germline V CDR1 and CDR2: SGHDT, YYEEEE. This CDR3 spans 15 amino acids. Trimming stripped 3 bases from V and 0 bases from J, with 10 bases between. The TCR originated in a woman in her 30s who had recovered from COVID-19. The chain recombines TRBV5-6 with TRBJ2-1; D is perhaps TRBD2 (6 bases). The sequenced sample consisted of PBMCs or T cells enriched from blood (not recorded which). In nucleotides, the CDR3 is TGTGCCAGCAGCTGGGCCGGGAGCTCCTACAATGAGCAGTTCTTC. Translation: CASSWAGSSYNEQFF.